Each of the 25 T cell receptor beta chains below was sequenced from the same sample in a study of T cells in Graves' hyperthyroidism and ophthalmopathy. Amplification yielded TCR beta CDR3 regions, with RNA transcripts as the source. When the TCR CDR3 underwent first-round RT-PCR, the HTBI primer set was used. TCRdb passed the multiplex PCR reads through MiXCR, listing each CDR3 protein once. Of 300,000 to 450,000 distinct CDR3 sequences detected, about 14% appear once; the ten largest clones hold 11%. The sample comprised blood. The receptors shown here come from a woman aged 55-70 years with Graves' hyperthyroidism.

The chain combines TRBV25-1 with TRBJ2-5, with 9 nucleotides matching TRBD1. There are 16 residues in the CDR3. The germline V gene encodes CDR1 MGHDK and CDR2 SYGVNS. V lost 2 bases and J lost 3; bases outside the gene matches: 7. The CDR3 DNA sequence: TGTGCCAGCAGTGAAAAGGGAAGACAGGGGGAAGAGACCCAGTACTTC. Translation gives CASSEKGRQGEETQYF.

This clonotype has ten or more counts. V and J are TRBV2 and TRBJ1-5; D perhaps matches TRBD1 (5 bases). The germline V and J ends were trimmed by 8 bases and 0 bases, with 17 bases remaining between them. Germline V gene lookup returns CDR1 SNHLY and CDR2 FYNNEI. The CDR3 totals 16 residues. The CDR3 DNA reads TGTGCCAGCGCTGGCAGGGCATCCTCTAGCAATCAGCCCCAGCATTTT. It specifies CASAGRASSSNQPQHF.

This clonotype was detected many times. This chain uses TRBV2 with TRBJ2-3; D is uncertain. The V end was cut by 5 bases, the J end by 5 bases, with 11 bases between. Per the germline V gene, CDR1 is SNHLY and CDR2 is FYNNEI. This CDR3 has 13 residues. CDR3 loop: CASSSWSGDTQYF. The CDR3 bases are TGTGCCAGCAGTTCGTGGAGTGGAGATACGCAGTATTTT.

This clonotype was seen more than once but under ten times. CDR3 in amino acids: CASSYTAGELFF. Written as DNA, the CDR3 is TGTGCCAGCAGCTACACCGCCGGGGAGCTGTTTTTT. The chain combines TRBV11-3 with TRBJ2-2; no reliable D call. The CDR3 runs to 12 residues. Germline V gives CDR1 SGHNT, CDR2 YENEEA. Trimming took 4 bases from V and 6 from J, leaving 6 bases between them. The full variable domain, in which reference TRBV11-3 and TRBJ2-2 provide the parts outside the CDR3, is EAGVVQSPRYKIIEKKQPVAFWCNPISGHNTLYWYLQNLGQGPELLIRYENEEAVDDSQLPKDRFSAERLKGVDSTLKIQPAELGDSAVYLCASSYTAGELFFGEGSRLTVL.

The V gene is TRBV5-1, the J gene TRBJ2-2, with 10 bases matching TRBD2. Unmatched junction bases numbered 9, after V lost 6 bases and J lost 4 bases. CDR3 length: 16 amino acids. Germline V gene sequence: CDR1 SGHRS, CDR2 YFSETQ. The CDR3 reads CASTFWSSGSTGELFF. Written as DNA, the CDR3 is TGCGCCAGCACCTTTTGGTCTAGCGGGAGCACCGGGGAGCTGTTTTTT.

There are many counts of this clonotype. The CDR3, as DNA: TGTGCCAGCAGCTTCCAAGACAGGGTGAGCACTGAAGCTTTCTTT. Its translation: CASSFQDRVSTEAFF. The chain uses TRBV7-2 and TRBJ1-1; 7 nucleotides agree with TRBD1. Germline CDR1 and CDR2: SGHTA and FQGNSA. V lost 3 bases and J lost 4; bases outside the gene matches: 8. CDR3 length: 15 amino acids. Combining the CDR3 with reference TRBV7-2 and TRBJ1-1 gives the whole variable domain GAGVSQSPSNKVTEKGKDVELRCDPISGHTALYWYRQSLGQGLEFLIYFQGNSAPDKSGLPSDRFSAERTGGSVSTLTIQRTQQEDSAVYLCASSFQDRVSTEAFFGQGTRLTVV.

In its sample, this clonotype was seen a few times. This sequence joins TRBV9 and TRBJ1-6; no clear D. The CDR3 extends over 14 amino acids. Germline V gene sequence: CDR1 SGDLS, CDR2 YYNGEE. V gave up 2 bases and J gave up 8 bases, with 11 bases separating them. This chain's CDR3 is CASSVGRGDSPLHF. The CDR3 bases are TGTGCCAGCAGCGTTGGCCGGGGTGATTCACCCCTCCACTTT.

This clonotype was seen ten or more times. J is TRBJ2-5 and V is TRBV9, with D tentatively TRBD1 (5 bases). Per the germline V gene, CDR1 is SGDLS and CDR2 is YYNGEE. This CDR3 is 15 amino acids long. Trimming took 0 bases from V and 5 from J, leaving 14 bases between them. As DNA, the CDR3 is TGTGCCAGCAGCGTAGGACAGCACCCGCAGGAGACCCAGTACTTC. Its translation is CASSVGQHPQETQYF.

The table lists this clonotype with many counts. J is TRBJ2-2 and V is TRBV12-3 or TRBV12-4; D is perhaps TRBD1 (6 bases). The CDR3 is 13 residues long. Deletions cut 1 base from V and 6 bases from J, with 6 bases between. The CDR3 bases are TGTGCCAGCAGTTTAGGGGGGCCCGGGGAGCTGTTTTTT. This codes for CASSLGGPGELFF.

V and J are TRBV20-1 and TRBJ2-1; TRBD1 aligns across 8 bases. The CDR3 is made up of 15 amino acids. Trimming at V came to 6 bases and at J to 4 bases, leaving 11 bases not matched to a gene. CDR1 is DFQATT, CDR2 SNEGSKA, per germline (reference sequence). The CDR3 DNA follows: TGCAGTGCAGATGGACAGGGAGTAGGGTACAATGAGCAGTTCTTC. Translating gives CSADGQGVGYNEQFF.

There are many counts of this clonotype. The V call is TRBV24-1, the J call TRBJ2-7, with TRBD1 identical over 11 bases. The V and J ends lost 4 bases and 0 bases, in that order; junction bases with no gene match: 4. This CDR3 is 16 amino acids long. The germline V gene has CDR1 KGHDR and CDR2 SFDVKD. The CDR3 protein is CATSDSGTGGSYEQYF. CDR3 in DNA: TGTGCCACCAGTGACTCCGGGACAGGGGGCTCCTACGAGCAGTACTTC.

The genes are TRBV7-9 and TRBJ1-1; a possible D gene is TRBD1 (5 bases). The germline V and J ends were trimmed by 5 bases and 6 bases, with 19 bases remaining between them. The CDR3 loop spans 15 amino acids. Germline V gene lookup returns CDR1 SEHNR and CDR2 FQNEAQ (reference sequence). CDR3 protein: CASSRDSLRSAEAFF. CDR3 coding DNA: TGTGCCAGCAGCCGGGACTCCCTCAGAAGCGCTGAAGCTTTCTTT.

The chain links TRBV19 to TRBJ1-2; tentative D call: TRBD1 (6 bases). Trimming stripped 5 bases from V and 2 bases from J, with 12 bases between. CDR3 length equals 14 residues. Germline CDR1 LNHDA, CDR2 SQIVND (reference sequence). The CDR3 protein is CASSPGTTNYGYTF. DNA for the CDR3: TGTGCCAGTAGTCCGGGGACAACCAACTATGGCTACACCTTC.

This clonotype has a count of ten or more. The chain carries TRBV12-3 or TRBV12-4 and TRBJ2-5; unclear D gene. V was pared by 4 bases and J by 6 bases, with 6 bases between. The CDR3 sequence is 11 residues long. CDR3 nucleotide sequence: TGTGCCAGCAGTTCTCAAAAGACCCAGTACTTC. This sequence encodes CASSSQKTQYF.

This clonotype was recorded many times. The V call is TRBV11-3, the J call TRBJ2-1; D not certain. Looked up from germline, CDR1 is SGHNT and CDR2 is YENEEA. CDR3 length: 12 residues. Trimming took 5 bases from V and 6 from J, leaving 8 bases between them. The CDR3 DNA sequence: TGTGCCAGCAGCCCCCTGGGCAATGAGCAGTTCTTC. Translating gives CASSPLGNEQFF.

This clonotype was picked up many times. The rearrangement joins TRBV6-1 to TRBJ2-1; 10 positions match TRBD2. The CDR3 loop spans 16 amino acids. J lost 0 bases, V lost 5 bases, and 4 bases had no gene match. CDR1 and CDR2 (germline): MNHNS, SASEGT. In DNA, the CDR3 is TGTGCCAGCAGTAGCTTAGCGGGAGGCTCCTACAATGAGCAGTTCTTC. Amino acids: CASSSLAGGSYNEQFF.

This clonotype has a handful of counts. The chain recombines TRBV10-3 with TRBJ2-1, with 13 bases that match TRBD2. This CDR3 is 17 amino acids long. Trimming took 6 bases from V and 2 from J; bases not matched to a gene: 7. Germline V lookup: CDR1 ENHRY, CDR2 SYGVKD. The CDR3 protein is CAISRTSGSVTYNEQFF. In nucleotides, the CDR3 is TGTGCCATCAGCAGGACTAGCGGGAGTGTCACCTACAATGAGCAGTTCTTC.

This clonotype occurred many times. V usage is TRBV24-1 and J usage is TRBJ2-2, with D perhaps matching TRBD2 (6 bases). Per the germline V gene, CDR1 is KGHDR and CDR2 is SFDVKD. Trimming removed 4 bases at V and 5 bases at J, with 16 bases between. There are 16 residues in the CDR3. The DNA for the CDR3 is TGTGCCACCAGTGAACTTGGGGGGAGTTGGACCGGGGAGCTGTTTTTT. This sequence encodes CATSELGGSWTGELFF.

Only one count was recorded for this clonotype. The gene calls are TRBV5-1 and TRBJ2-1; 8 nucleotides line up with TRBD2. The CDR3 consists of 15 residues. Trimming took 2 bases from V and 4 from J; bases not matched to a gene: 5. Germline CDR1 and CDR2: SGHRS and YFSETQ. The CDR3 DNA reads TGCGCCAGCAGCTTCGGGGGGGGCGCATACAATGAGCAGTTCTTC. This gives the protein CASSFGGGAYNEQFF.

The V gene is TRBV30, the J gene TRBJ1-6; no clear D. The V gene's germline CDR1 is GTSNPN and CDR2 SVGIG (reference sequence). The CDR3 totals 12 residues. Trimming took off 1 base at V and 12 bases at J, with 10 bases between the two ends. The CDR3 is CAWSGLGEPLHF. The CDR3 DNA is TGTGCCTGGAGTGGGCTGGGCGAACCCCTCCACTTT. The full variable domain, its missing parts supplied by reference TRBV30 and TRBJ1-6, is SQTIHQWPATLVQPVGSPLSLECTVEGTSNPNLYWYRQAAGRGLQLLFYSVGIGQISSEVPQNLSASRPQDRQFILSSKKLLLSDSGFYLCAWSGLGEPLHFGNGTRLTVT.

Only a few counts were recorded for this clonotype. CDR3 loop: CASKAGSYFVYGYTF. The CDR3 nucleotides read TGTGCCAGCAAGGCGGGATCCTATTTTGTCTATGGCTACACCTTC. The rearrangement links TRBV6-2 or TRBV6-3 to TRBJ1-2; no definite D call. The CDR3 sequence is 15 residues long. In germline, CDR1 is MNHEY, CDR2 SVGEGT. V lost 7 bases, J lost 4 bases, and 19 bases lay in between.

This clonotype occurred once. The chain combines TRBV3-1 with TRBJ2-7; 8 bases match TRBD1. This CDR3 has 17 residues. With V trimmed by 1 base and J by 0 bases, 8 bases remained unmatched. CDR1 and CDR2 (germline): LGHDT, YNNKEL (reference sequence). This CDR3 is CASSQGTGLELSYEQYF. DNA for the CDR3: TGTGCCAGCAGCCAAGGGACAGGGCTGGAGCTCTCCTACGAGCAGTACTTC.

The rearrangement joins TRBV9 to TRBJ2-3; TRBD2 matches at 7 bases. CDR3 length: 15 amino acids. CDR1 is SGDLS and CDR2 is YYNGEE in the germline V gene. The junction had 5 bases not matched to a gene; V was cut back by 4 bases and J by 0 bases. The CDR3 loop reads CASSLGGVSTDTQYF. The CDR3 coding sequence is TGTGCCAGCAGCCTGGGGGGGGTCAGCACAGATACGCAGTATTTT.

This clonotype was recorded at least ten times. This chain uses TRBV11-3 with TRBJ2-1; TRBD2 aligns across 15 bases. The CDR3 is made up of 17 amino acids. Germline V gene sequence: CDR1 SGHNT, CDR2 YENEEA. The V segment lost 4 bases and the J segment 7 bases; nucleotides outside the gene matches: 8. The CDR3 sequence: CASSSGLAGGGLNEQFF. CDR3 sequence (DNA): TGTGCCAGCAGCTCGGGACTAGCGGGAGGCGGCCTAAATGAGCAGTTCTTC. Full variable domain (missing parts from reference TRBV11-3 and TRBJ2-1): EAGVVQSPRYKIIEKKQPVAFWCNPISGHNTLYWYLQNLGQGPELLIRYENEEAVDDSQLPKDRFSAERLKGVDSTLKIQPAELGDSAVYLCASSSGLAGGGLNEQFFGPGTRLTVL.

The CDR3 loop is CASRGTGTGGTGELFF. CDR3 DNA: TGTGCCAGCAGGGGAACCGGGACAGGGGGCACCGGGGAGCTGTTTTTT. The chain links TRBV27 to TRBJ2-2, with TRBD1 identical over 11 bases. This CDR3 comprises 16 residues. J was trimmed by 4 bases and V by 6 bases; bases with no gene match: 7. Germline CDR1 reads MNHEY; CDR2 reads SMNVEV (reference sequence).